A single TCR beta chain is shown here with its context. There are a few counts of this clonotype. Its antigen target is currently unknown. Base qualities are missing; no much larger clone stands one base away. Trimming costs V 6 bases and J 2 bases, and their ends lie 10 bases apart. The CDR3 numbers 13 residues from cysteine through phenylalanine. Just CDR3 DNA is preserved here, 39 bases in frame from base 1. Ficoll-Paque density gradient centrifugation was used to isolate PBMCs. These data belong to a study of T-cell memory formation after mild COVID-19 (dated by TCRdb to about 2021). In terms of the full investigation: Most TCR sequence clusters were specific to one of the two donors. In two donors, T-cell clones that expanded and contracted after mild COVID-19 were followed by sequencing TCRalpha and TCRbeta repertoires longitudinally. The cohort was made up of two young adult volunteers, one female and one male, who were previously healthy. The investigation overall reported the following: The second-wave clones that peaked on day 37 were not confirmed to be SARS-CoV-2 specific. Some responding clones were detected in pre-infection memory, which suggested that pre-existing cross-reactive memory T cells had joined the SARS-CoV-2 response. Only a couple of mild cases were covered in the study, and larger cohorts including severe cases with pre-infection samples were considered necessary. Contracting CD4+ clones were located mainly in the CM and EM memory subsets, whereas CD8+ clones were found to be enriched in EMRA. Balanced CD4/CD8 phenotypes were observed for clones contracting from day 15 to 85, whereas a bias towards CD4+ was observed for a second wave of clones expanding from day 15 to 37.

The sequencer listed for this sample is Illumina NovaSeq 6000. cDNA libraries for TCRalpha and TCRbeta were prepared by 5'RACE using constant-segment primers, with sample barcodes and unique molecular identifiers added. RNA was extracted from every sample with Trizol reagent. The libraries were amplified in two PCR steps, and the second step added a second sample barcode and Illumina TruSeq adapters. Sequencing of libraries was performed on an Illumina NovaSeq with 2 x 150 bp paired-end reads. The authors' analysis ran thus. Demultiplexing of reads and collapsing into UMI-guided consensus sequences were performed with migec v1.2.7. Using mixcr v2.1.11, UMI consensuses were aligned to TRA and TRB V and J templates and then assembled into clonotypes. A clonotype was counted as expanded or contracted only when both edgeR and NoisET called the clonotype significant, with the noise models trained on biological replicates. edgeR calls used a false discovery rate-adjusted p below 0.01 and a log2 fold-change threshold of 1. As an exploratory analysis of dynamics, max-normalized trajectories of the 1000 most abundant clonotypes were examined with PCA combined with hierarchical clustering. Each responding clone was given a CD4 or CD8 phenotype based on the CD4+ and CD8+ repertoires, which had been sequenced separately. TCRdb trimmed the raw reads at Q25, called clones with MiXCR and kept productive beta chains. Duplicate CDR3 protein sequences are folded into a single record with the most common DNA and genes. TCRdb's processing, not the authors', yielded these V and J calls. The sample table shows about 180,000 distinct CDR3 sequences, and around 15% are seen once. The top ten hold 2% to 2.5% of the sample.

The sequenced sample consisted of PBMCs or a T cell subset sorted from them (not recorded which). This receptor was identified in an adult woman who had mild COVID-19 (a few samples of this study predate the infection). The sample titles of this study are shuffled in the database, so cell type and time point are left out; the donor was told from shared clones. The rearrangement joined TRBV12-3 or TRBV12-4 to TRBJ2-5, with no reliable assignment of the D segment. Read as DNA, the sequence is TGTGCCAGCAGGTCGACGGCTCAAGAGACCCAGTACTTC. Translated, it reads CASRSTAQETQYF.